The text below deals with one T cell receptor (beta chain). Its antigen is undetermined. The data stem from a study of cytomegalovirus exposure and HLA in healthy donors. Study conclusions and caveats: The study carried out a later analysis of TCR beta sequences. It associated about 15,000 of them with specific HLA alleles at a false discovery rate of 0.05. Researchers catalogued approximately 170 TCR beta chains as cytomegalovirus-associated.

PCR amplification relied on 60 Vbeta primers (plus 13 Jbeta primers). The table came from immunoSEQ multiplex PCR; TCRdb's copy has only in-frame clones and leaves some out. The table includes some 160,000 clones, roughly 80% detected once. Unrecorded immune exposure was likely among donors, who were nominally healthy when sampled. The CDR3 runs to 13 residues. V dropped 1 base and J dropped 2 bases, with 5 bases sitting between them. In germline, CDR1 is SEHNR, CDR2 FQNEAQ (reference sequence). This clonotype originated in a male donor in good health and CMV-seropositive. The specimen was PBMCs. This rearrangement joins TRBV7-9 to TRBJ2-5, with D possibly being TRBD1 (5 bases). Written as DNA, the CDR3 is TGTGCCAGCAGCTTAGGGACACAAGAGACCCAGTACTTC. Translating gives CASSLGTQETQYF.